This T cell receptor (beta chain) was retrieved from a study of response to subunit inactivated influenza vaccine. Study outcomes and limitations: Authors suggested seasonal influenza vaccinations each recruit few new T cells.

J was trimmed by 5 bases and V by 6 bases; bases with no gene match: 4. CDR3 length: 13 residues. Each CDR3 protein is one row after TCRdb ran MiXCR on the RT-PCR reads. Counted here are roughly 780,000 distinct CDR3 sequences, 15% to 20% occurring once; the ten biggest clones make up roughly a tenth. At least ten counts were recorded for this clonotype. What it binds is unknown. The V gene is TRBV12-3 or TRBV12-4, the J gene TRBJ1-5; 7 bases fit TRBD1. The source is a man aged 45-65 years who received an inactivated influenza vaccine. Specimen: PBMCs from blood, collected 5 to 6 days after vaccination. The CDR3, as DNA: TGTGCCAGCAGAGGACAGGACCATCAGCCCCAGCATTTT. The encoded protein is CASRGQDHQPQHF.